This entry lists 19 T cell receptor beta chains sequenced from one sample in a study of blood T cell repertoires in COVID-19. Clones were read by immunoSEQ multiplex PCR, and TCRdb kept only the in-frame ones, dropping some. The sample includes around 100,000 clones, about nine tenths seen only once; the top ten take under 20%. What was sequenced was peripheral blood. The receptors were sampled from a woman aged 80 or over in a cohort sampled during active COVID-19.

Details on this clone: Compared with germline, one end of the junction differs, possibly owing to a read error. The CDR3 loop reads CASSTIAGGPGEQFF. The CDR3 nucleotides are TGTGCTAGCAGCACTATCGCGGGAGGGCCGGGTGAGCAGTTCTTC. This chain joins TRBV7-7 and TRBJ2-1; 9 positions agree with TRBD2. Germline loops: CDR1 SSHAT, CDR2 FNYEAQ (reference sequence). The CDR3 is 15 amino acids.

This rearrangement joins TRBV7-3 to TRBJ2-2, with D possibly being TRBD1 (6 bases). Germline loops: CDR1 SGHTA, CDR2 FQGTGA. V gave up 5 bases and J gave up 5 bases, with 18 bases separating them. CDR3 size: 16 residues. CDR3 in amino acids: CASSPRRQETTGELFF. CDR3 coding DNA: TGTGCCAGCAGCCCGCGTCGACAGGAAACGACCGGGGAGCTGTTTTTT.

The chain couples TRBV2 to TRBJ1-1; tentative D call: TRBD1 (5 bases). The V end was cut by 3 bases, the J end by 3 bases, with 11 bases between. Germline V gene lookup returns CDR1 SNHLY and CDR2 FYNNEI. This CDR3 has 14 residues. CDR3 residues: CASSDFGGDTEAFF. CDR3 in DNA: TGTGCCAGCAGTGACTTCGGGGGGGACACTGAAGCTTTCTTT.

V is TRBV19 and J is TRBJ1-6; TRBD1 might be the D (6 bases). Trimming stripped 5 bases from V and 6 bases from J, with 20 bases between. Germline assignment: CDR1 LNHDA and CDR2 SQIVND (reference sequence). The CDR3 length is 17 residues. The CDR3 bases are TGTGCCAGTAGTTGGGGGCATTGGCAGGAGACTAATTCACCCCTCCACTTT. It translates to CASSWGHWQETNSPLHF. The full variable domain, rest sourced from reference TRBV19 and TRBJ1-6, is DGGITQSPKYLFRKEGQNVTLSCEQNLNHDAMYWYRQDPGQGLRLIYYSQIVNDFQKGDIAEGYSVSREKKESFPLTVTSAQKNPTAFYLCASSWGHWQETNSPLHFGNGTRLTVT.

The CDR3 region is CASSFWRGSYNEQFF. Here the CDR3 DNA reads TGTGCCAGCAGCTTTTGGCGGGGGTCCTACAATGAGCAGTTCTTC. The chain carries TRBV7-2 and TRBJ2-1; 7 bases fit TRBD2. Germline CDR1 SGHTA, CDR2 FQGNSA. The CDR3 contains 15 residues. Trimming took 3 bases from V and 1 from J; bases not matched to a gene: 3. Full variable domain (outside the CDR3, taken from reference TRBV7-2 and TRBJ2-1): GAGVSQSPSNKVTEKGKDVELRCDPISGHTALYWYRQSLGQGLEFLIYFQGNSAPDKSGLPSDRFSAERTGGSVSTLTIQRTQQEDSAVYLCASSFWRGSYNEQFFGPGTRLTVL.

The J gene is TRBJ2-5, the V gene TRBV27, with 8 bases that match TRBD1. CDR1 MNHEY and CDR2 SMNVEV come from the germline V gene (reference sequence). The CDR3 loop spans 17 amino acids. Trimming removed 4 bases from V and 2 bases from J; junction bases left unmatched: 12. CDR3 coding DNA: TGTGCCAGCAGTTCCCAGGGGGCTTCTACCAATCAAGAGACCCAGTACTTC. Protein sequence: CASSSQGASTNQETQYF.

The chain recombines TRBV6-5 with TRBJ2-1; D remains ambiguous. The CDR3 totals 16 residues. CDR1 MNHEY and CDR2 SVGAGI come from the germline V gene. The V end was cut by 0 bases, the J end by 0 bases, with 9 bases between. CDR3 region: CASSYSYSSSYNEQFF. In DNA, the CDR3 is TGTGCCAGCAGTTACTCGTACAGCTCCTCCTACAATGAGCAGTTCTTC.

This clone has only one observation. One end of the junction is discordant with germline, which a read error may explain. CDR3 amino acids: CASSLQRGSNEQFF. CDR3 bases: TGTGCTAGCAGCTTACAGCGGGGGAGCAATGAGCAGTTCTTC. This rearrangement joins TRBV7-7 to TRBJ2-1, with 8 bases identical to TRBD2. From germline, CDR1 is SSHAT and CDR2 FNYEAQ (reference sequence). The CDR3 totals 14 residues.

The chain joins TRBV15 to TRBJ2-2; D possibly corresponds to TRBD1 (6 bases). The CDR3 has 15 amino acids. CDR1 LNHNV and CDR2 YYDKDF come from the germline V gene (reference sequence). V was clipped by 1 base and J by 7 bases, with 13 bases between them. The CDR3 coding sequence is TGTGCCACCAGCAGAGTGAGACAGGCTAGCGGGGAGCTGTTTTTT. This sequence encodes CATSRVRQASGELFF.

J is TRBJ1-2 and V is TRBV19; no clear D. CDR1 is LNHDA, CDR2 SQIVND, per germline (reference sequence). The length of the CDR3 is 16 residues. V was clipped by 8 bases and J by 4 bases, with 23 bases between them. The CDR3 reads CASVQTSVQPLYGYTF. In nucleotides, the CDR3 is TGTGCCAGTGTTCAGACTTCGGTCCAACCTCTCTATGGCTACACCTTC.

The V gene is TRBV7-2, the J gene TRBJ2-7, with a tentative D call TRBD1 (5 bases). Germline V gene lookup returns CDR1 SGHTA and CDR2 FQGNSA. The CDR3 is 15 amino acids. V lost 0 bases to trimming and J lost 3 bases, with 12 bases between them. CDR3 in amino acids: CASSLASRQFYEQYF. The DNA of the CDR3 is TGTGCCAGCAGCTTAGCCTCGCGACAGTTCTACGAGCAGTACTTC.

This clone was observed a handful of times. V is TRBV6-5 and J is TRBJ2-7; weak D call: TRBD1 (5 bases). The CDR3 spans 15 residues. From germline, CDR1 is MNHEY and CDR2 SVGAGI. The V end lost 0 bases, the J end lost 3 bases, and 12 bases lay between the germline ends. The CDR3 coding sequence is TGTGCCAGCAGTTACTCGAGAGACAGAATCTACGAGCAGTACTTC. It yields the protein CASSYSRDRIYEQYF.

The chain uses TRBV27 and TRBJ2-1; 11 nucleotides agree with TRBD2. Germline values: CDR1 MNHEY, CDR2 SMNVEV (reference sequence). The CDR3 runs 15 residues. V dropped 7 bases and J dropped 2; count of bases not matched to a gene: 4. The CDR3 loop is CASMLAGGTYNEQFF. In DNA, the CDR3 is TGTGCCAGCATGTTAGCGGGAGGGACCTACAATGAGCAGTTCTTC.

The chain joins TRBV11-2 to TRBJ2-7; 7 bases fit TRBD2. The CDR3 is 15 residues long. V was clipped by 5 bases and J by 4 bases; unmatched bases: 11. Germline V lookup: CDR1 SGHAT, CDR2 FQNNGV. The CDR3, as DNA: TGTGCCAGCAGCCGGGGGGTGGGTCCTCCTTACGAGCAGTACTTC. Protein: CASSRGVGPPYEQYF. Combining the CDR3 with reference TRBV11-2 and TRBJ2-7 gives the whole variable domain EAGVAQSPRYKIIEKRQSVAFWCNPISGHATLYWYQQILGQGPKLLIQFQNNGVVDDSQLPKDRFSAERLKGVDSTLKIQPAKLEDSAVYLCASSRGVGPPYEQYFGPGTRLTVT.

V gene TRBV7-3 combines with J gene TRBJ2-2, with D possibly TRBD1 on 5 matching bases. Trimming removed 2 bases at V and 6 bases at J, with 7 bases between. There are 13 residues in the CDR3. The germline V gene has CDR1 SGHTA and CDR2 FQGTGA. CDR3 nucleotides: TGTGCCAGCAGCTTAGACAGCCCCGGGGAGCTGTTTTTT. It is translated as CASSLDSPGELFF.

The chain uses TRBV27 and TRBJ2-1; 12 positions match TRBD1. V was pared by 3 bases and J by 7 bases, with 10 bases of the junction left unmatched. This CDR3 is built from 17 residues. Germline assignment: CDR1 MNHEY and CDR2 SMNVEV (reference sequence). The CDR3 region is CASSFNRDRGLGNEQFF. The CDR3 DNA sequence: TGTGCCAGCAGTTTCAACCGGGACAGGGGGCTGGGTAATGAGCAGTTCTTC.

V is TRBV6-4 and J is TRBJ1-2; no definite D call. This CDR3 spans 13 amino acids. The germline V gene has CDR1 MRHNA and CDR2 SNTAGT. Trimming stripped 5 bases from V and 0 bases from J, with 7 bases between. The CDR3 protein is CASSPGSNYGYTF. CDR3 sequence (DNA): TGTGCCAGCAGTCCGGGGTCTAACTATGGCTACACCTTC.

The V and J genes are TRBV7-2 and TRBJ2-3, with 9 positions matching TRBD2. The ends lost 6 bases at V and 0 bases at J; junction bases unmatched: 4. The germline V gene has CDR1 SGHTA and CDR2 FQGNSA. The CDR3 sequence is 15 residues long. CDR3 DNA sequence: TGTGCCAGCAGGGAAACTAGCGGGAGCACAGATACGCAGTATTTT. It is translated as CASRETSGSTDTQYF.

The chain is built from TRBV19 and TRBJ2-6; perhaps TRBD1 as D (6 bases). V lost 7 bases and J lost 0, with 7 bases in between. Looked up from germline, CDR1 is LNHDA and CDR2 is SQIVND (reference sequence). The CDR3 is made up of 14 amino acids. CDR3 sequence: CASTGASGANVLTF. The CDR3 coding sequence is TGTGCCAGTACAGGGGCCTCTGGGGCCAACGTCCTGACTTTC.